This is a list of T cell receptor beta chains from one sample in a study of cytomegalovirus exposure and HLA in healthy donors. Produced via immunoSEQ multiplex PCR; TCRdb's table is partial and in-frame only. The sample lists approximately 150,000 clones; around four fifths were seen once. Sequenced input: PBMCs. Receptors originate from a female donor in good health and CMV-seronegative. CDR3s include the opening cysteine and the closing phenylalanine or tryptophan. Fields, in order: clone size, J gene, D gene, V gene, CDR3 protein, CDR3 DNA. A D gene is named only where the DNA matches it firmly. The listing skips clone size in some rows; elsewhere it reads once, few, many or a size class.

.	TRBJ2-1	TRBD2	TRBV30	CAWSGTSGANEQFF	TGTGCCTGGAGTGGGACTAGCGGGGCCAATGAGCAGTTCTTC
.	TRBJ1-6	.	TRBV30	CAWAPGQGINSPLHF	TGTGCCTGGGCGCCGGGACAAGGGATTAATTCACCCCTCCACTTT
.	TRBJ2-3	.	TRBV2	CASSEGGRVIDTQYF	TGTGCCAGCAGTGAAGGTGGCAGGGTCATAGATACGCAGTATTTT
.	TRBJ1-5	.	TRBV11-2	CASSLGGFQPQHF	TGTGCCAGCAGCTTAGGAGGGTTTCAGCCCCAGCATTTT
.	TRBJ2-7	TRBD2	TRBV29-1	CSVEVAGATYEQYF	TGCAGCGTTGAAGTTGCGGGAGCCACCTACGAGCAGTACTTC
few	TRBJ1-1	TRBD1	TRBV9	CASSRTDRGRIEAFF	TGTGCCAGCAGCCGAACCGACAGGGGGCGAATTGAAGCTTTCTTT
.	TRBJ2-7	.	TRBV5-4	CASSLAGTTSYEQYF	TGTGCCAGCAGCTTGGCCGGGACAACCTCCTACGAGCAGTACTTC
.	TRBJ2-1	.	TRBV2	CASSHPFGRGSSYNEQFF	TGTGCCAGCAGCCACCCTTTTGGTAGAGGGAGCTCCTACAATGAGCAGTTCTTC
.	TRBJ2-2	.	TRBV7-2	CASTNQKDRNTGELFF	TGTGCCAGCACGAACCAGAAGGACAGGAACACCGGGGAGCTGTTTTTT
.	TRBJ1-1	TRBD1	TRBV5-5	CASRSTGTGATEAFF	TGTGCCAGCAGATCTACCGGGACAGGGGCAACTGAAGCTTTCTTT
.	TRBJ2-3	TRBD2	TRBV5-3	CARSLGVGTSGPTDTQYF	TGTGCCAGAAGCTTGGGTGTAGGGACTAGCGGTCCCACAGATACGCAGTATTTT
once	TRBJ2-7	TRBD2	TRBV5-1	CASSLVTSGRRAYEQYF	TGCGCCAGCAGCTTGGTAACTAGCGGGAGGAGGGCTTACGAGCAGTACTTC
.	TRBJ2-5	TRBD1	TRBV5-1	CASSPGQGWSETQYF	TGCGCCAGCAGCCCAGGACAGGGGTGGTCAGAGACCCAGTACTTC
.	TRBJ2-7	TRBD1	TRBV19	CASKERQGVNEQYF	TGTGCCAGTAAAGAAAGGCAGGGGGTAAACGAGCAGTACTTC
.	TRBJ1-3	TRBD1	TRBV14	CASSSRQGLSGNTIYF	TGTGCCAGCAGCTCCCGACAGGGGCTATCTGGAAACACCATATATTTT
.	TRBJ1-1	TRBD1	TRBV5-6	CASSWLGQGDTEAFF	TGTGCCAGCAGCTGGTTGGGACAGGGAGACACTGAAGCTTTCTTT
.	TRBJ1-1	.	TRBV4-2	CASSRTPLTEAFF	TGTGCCAGCAGCCGAACTCCCCTCACTGAAGCTTTCTTT
once	TRBJ2-3	TRBD2	TRBV28	CASSLPGLAQTGTQYF	TGTGCCAGCAGTTTACCCGGACTAGCGCAGACCGGTACGCAGTATTTT
.	TRBJ2-1	TRBD1	TRBV19	CASSIGTDYNEQFF	TGTGCCAGTAGTATTGGGACAGACTACAATGAGCAGTTCTTC
.	TRBJ2-5	.	TRBV6-1	CASSFGGETQYF	TGTGCCAGCAGTTTTGGCGGGGAGACCCAGTACTTC
.	TRBJ2-1	TRBD2	TRBV30	CAWSVSLAGGYNEQFF	TGTGCCTGGAGTGTAAGTTTAGCGGGAGGATACAATGAGCAGTTCTTC
.	TRBJ1-5	.	TRBV28	CASSSREGFSNQPQHF	TGTGCCAGCAGCAGTCGGGAAGGGTTTAGCAATCAGCCCCAGCATTTT
.	TRBJ1-5	.	TRBV19	CASRMTGASNQPQHF	TGTGCCAGTAGAATGACAGGCGCTAGCAATCAGCCCCAGCATTTT
.	TRBJ2-7	.	TRBV10-2	CASSESYRDEQYF	TGCGCCAGCAGTGAGAGTTACAGGGACGAGCAGTACTTC
.	TRBJ2-5	.	TRBV27	CASSSLGRAPQETQYF	TGTGCCAGCAGTTCGCTTGGGAGAGCCCCCCAAGAGACCCAGTACTTC
few	TRBJ1-1	.	TRBV6-5	CASSPNGGNTEAFF	TGTGCCAGCAGTCCTAACGGTGGGAACACTGAAGCTTTCTTT
few	TRBJ1-1	.	TRBV4-1	CASSPQSRVGAEAFF	TGCGCCAGCAGCCCCCAGTCCCGCGTGGGCGCTGAAGCTTTCTTT
.	TRBJ2-7	.	TRBV21-1	CASSKGLLAGKDEQYF	TGTGCCAGCAGCAAGGGGCTGTTGGCAGGGAAGGACGAGCAGTACTTC
few	TRBJ2-7	TRBD1	TRBV14	CARSGTGVGLYEQYF	TGTGCCAGGTCCGGGACAGGGGTCGGGCTCTACGAGCAGTACTTC
.	TRBJ1-3	.	TRBV28	CASSSTGMVRNTIYF	TGTGCCAGCAGTTCAACAGGGATGGTTCGGAACACCATATATTTT
few	TRBJ2-7	.	TRBV11-2	CASSLRGFYEQYF	TGTGCCAGCAGCTTACGGGGGTTCTACGAGCAGTACTTC
.	TRBJ2-3	TRBD2	TRBV28	CASLGGGVTDTQYF	TGTGCCAGCCTCGGCGGGGGGGTCACAGATACGCAGTATTTT
.	TRBJ1-1	.	TRBV29-1	CSVRNSLNTEAFF	TGCAGCGTTCGGAACAGCCTGAACACTGAAGCTTTCTTT
.	TRBJ2-7	.	TRBV2	CASTWGDQRSYEQYF	TGTGCCAGCACGTGGGGCGACCAACGTTCCTACGAGCAGTACTTC
.	TRBJ1-1	TRBD1	TRBV5-1	CASSYGTGIRLNTEAFF	TGCGCCAGCAGCTACGGGACAGGGATCCGCCTGAACACTGAAGCTTTCTTT
.	TRBJ1-1	TRBD1	TRBV5-4	CASSRGQPNTEAFF	TGTGCCAGCAGCAGGGGACAGCCGAACACTGAAGCTTTCTTT
.	TRBJ2-3	TRBD2	TRBV7-8	CASSLGLAGGYSTDTQYF	TGTGCCAGCAGCTTAGGACTAGCGGGGGGGTATAGCACAGATACGCAGTATTTT
once	TRBJ1-2	TRBD1	TRBV5-1	CASSETGNYGYTF	TGCGCCAGCAGCGAGACAGGGAACTATGGCTACACCTTC
.	TRBJ2-7	.	TRBV21-1	CASSKRDSPYEQYF	TGTGCCAGCAGCAAACGGGACAGCCCTTACGAGCAGTACTTC
.	TRBJ2-6	.	TRBV6-1	CASSTGLANVLTF	TGTGCCAGCAGTACTGGACTGGCCAACGTCCTGACTTTC
.	TRBJ1-1	.	TRBV10-3	CATTIGGGGVTEAFF	TGTGCCACTACCATCGGGGGAGGGGGAGTGACTGAAGCTTTCTTT
.	TRBJ2-7	.	TRBV28	CASSLSTGSPYEQYF	TGTGCCAGCAGTTTGTCGACGGGGTCTCCCTACGAGCAGTACTTC
.	TRBJ2-3	.	TRBV4-1	CASSQMGLATDTQYF	TGCGCCAGCAGCCAGATGGGACTCGCCACAGATACGCAGTATTTT
.	TRBJ2-7	TRBD1	TRBV5-4	CASSLGTGEWNEQYF	TGTGCCAGCAGCCTCGGGACAGGGGAGTGGAACGAGCAGTACTTC
.	TRBJ2-7	.	TRBV27	CASSLGPTYEQYF	TGTGCCAGCAGTTTGGGGCCCACCTACGAGCAGTACTTC
few	TRBJ1-5	.	TRBV6-6	CASSYWAADQPQHF	TGTGCCAGCAGTTACTGGGCCGCCGATCAGCCCCAGCATTTT
once	TRBJ1-1	TRBD1	TRBV5-1	CASRLGQGSSVEAFF	TGCGCCAGCAGGCTAGGACAGGGTTCGAGCGTTGAAGCTTTCTTT
.	TRBJ2-2	.	TRBV30	CAWDASTRLNTGELFF	TGTGCCTGGGACGCTTCGACGAGGCTGAACACCGGGGAGCTGTTTTTT
.	TRBJ1-5	.	TRBV6-1	CASGANTDQPQHF	TGTGCCAGCGGCGCGAATACAGATCAGCCCCAGCATTTT
.	TRBJ1-5	.	TRBV25-1	CASSEAGISNQPQHF	TGTGCCAGCAGTGAGGCAGGGATTAGCAATCAGCCCCAGCATTTT
.	TRBJ2-1	.	TRBV29-1	CSAVSGTNYNEQFF	TGCAGCGCCGTCAGCGGAACGAACTACAATGAGCAGTTCTTC
.	TRBJ2-7	TRBD2	TRBV14	CASSQGLAGGAITYEQYF	TGTGCCAGCAGCCAAGGGCTAGCGGGAGGTGCAATTACCTACGAGCAGTACTTC
.	TRBJ2-5	.	TRBV7-9	CASSPSGGWETQYF	TGTGCCAGCAGCCCATCGGGTGGTTGGGAGACCCAGTACTTC
.	TRBJ1-6	TRBD1	TRBV4-3	CASGQGGNSPLHF	TGCGCCAGCGGCCAAGGGGGCAACTCACCCCTCCACTTT